This TCR beta chain came from a study of cytomegalovirus exposure and HLA in healthy donors. Whole-study results and caveats: Rarity characterized most TCR sequences, yet some public TCRs appeared in many donors. Upon later analysis, TCR association rates were observed to vary by HLA locus, being highest for DRB1 and lowest for HLA-C.

Primers for the PCR totalled 60 Vbeta and 13 Jbeta. Using immunoSEQ multiplex PCR, the repertoire was profiled, and TCRdb retains in-frame clones only, with some absent. The table includes approximately 110,000 clones, less than 70% detected once. V was clipped by 1 base and J by 5 bases, with 11 bases between them. This CDR3 is built from 13 residues. In germline, CDR1 is GTSNPN, CDR2 SVGIG (reference sequence). A remark on this clone: The antigen is unknown.

The genes are TRBV30 and TRBJ1-2; possible D gene TRBD1, 6 bases. This clonotype originated in a woman in her seventies in good health and CMV-seropositive. The material sequenced was PBMCs. The CDR3 here is CAWSAGVGYGYTF. The CDR3 coding sequence is TGTGCCTGGAGTGCAGGGGTAGGATATGGCTACACCTTC.